This TCR beta chain comes out of a study of molecular identifiers for immune sequencing clone quantification. TCRdb reprocessed the PCR reads via MiXCR and lists one record per CDR3 protein. This sample has 60,000 to 70,000 distinct CDR3 sequences, with around a sixth found just once. When naive CD8 T cells were sorted, they were gated as CD8+CD4-CCR7+CD45RA+. Germline lookup yields CDR1 MNHEY and CDR2 SVGAGI. V lost 1 base to trimming and J lost 6 bases; unmatched junction nucleotides: 6. The CDR3 has 15 residues. This clonotype was seen many times. Its target is not known. Study-wide results and caveats: Spiked TCR RNA from one Jurkat cell reportedly showed up when mixed among around 1 million naive cells.

The chain uses TRBV6-5 and TRBJ2-3; 8 nucleotides match TRBD2. The clonotype was recovered from a human donor in good health. Some libraries in this study had Jurkat cell RNA spiked in. The material sequenced was naive CD8+ T cells from blood, with Jurkat cell RNA spiked in. As to subset: FACS-sorted CD8+CD4-CCR7+CD45RA+ naive T cells. The CDR3 loop is CASSYFGLAADTQYF. The CDR3 DNA reads as TGTGCCAGCAGTTACTTTGGACTAGCAGCCGATACGCAGTATTTT.